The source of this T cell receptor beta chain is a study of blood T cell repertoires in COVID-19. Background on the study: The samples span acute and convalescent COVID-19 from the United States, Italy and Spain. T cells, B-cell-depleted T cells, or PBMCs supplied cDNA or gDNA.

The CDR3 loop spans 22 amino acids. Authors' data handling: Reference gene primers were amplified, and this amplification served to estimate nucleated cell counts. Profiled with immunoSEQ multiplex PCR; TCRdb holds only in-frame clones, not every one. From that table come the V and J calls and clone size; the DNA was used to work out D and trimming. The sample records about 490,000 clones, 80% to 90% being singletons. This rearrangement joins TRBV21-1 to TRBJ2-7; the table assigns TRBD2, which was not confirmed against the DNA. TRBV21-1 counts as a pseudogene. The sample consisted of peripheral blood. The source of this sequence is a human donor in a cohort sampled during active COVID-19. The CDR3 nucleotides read TGTGCCAGCAGCAAAGAATCAGCGTCGGATGCTAGCGGAGCCCCCCAATCAGGCGAGCAGTACTTC. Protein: CASSKESASDASGAPQSGEQYF.